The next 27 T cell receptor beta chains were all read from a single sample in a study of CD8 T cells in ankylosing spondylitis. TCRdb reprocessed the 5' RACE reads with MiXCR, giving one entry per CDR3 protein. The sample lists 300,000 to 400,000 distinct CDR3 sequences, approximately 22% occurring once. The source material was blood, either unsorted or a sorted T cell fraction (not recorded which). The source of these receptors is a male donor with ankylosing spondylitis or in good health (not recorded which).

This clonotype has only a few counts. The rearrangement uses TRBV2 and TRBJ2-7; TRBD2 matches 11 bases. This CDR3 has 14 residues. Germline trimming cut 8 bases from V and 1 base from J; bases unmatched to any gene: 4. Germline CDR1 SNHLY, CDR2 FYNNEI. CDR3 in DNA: TGTGCCAGCCGGACTAGCGGGTTATCCTACGAGCAGTACTTC. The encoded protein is CASRTSGLSYEQYF.

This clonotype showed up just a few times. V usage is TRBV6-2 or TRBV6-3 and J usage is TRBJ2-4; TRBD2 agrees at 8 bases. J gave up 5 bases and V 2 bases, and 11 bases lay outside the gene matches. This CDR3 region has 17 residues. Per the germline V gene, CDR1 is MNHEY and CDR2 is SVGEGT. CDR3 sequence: CASSYPGLARNENIQYF. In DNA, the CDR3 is TGTGCCAGCAGTTACCCCGGACTAGCCAGGAATGAAAACATTCAGTACTTC.

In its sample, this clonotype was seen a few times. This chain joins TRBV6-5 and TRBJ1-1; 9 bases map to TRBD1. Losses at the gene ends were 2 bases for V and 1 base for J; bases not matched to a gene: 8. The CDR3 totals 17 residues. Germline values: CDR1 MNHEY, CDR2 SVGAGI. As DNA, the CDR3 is TGTGCCAGCAGTTACGGCGTCTTGGGACAGGGGAACACTGAAGCTTTCTTT. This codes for CASSYGVLGQGNTEAFF.

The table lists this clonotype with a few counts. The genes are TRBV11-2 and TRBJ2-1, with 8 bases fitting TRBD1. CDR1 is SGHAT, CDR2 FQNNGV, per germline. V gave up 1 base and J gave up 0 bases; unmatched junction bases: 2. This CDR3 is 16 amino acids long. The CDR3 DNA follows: TGTGCCAGCAGCTTAGGGACAGGGCCCTCCTACAATGAGCAGTTCTTC. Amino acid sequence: CASSLGTGPSYNEQFF. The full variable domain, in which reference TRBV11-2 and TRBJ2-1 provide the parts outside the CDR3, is EAGVAQSPRYKIIEKRQSVAFWCNPISGHATLYWYQQILGQGPKLLIQFQNNGVVDDSQLPKDRFSAERLKGVDSTLKIQPAKLEDSAVYLCASSLGTGPSYNEQFFGPGTRLTVL.

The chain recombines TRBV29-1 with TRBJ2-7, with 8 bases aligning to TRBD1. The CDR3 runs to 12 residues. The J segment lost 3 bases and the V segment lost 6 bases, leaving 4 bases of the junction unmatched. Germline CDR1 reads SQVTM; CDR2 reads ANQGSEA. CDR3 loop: CSVPGQGYEQYF. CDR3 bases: TGCAGCGTGCCCGGACAGGGCTACGAGCAGTACTTC.

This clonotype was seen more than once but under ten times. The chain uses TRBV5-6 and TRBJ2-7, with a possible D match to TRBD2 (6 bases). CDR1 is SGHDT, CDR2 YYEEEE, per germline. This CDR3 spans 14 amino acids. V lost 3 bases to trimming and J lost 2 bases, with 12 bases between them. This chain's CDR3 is CASSYRTGAYEQYF. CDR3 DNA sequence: TGTGCCAGCAGCTACCGGACGGGAGCCTACGAGCAGTACTTC. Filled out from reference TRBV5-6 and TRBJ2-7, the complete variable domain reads DAGVTQSPTHLIKTRGQQVTLRCSPKSGHDTVSWYQQALGQGPQFIFQYYEEEERQRGNFPDRFSGHQFPNYSSELNVNALLLGDSALYLCASSYRTGAYEQYFGPGTRLTVT.

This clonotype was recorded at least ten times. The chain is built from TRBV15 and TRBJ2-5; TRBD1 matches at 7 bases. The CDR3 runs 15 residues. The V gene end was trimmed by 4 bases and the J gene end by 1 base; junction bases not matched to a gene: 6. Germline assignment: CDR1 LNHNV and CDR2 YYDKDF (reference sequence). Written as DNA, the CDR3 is TGTGCCACCAGCACACAGGGGAACCCCCAAGAGACCCAGTACTTC. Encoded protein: CATSTQGNPQETQYF.

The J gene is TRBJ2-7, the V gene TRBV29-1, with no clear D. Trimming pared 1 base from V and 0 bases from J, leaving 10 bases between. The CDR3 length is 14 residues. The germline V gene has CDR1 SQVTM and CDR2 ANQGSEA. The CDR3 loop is CSVEGGDNSYEQYF. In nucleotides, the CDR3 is TGCAGCGTTGAAGGAGGAGACAACTCCTACGAGCAGTACTTC.

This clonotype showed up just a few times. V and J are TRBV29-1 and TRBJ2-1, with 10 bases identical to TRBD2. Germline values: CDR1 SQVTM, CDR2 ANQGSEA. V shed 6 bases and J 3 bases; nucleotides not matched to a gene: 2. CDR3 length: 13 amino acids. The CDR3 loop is CSVSGGDYNEQFF. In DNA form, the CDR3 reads TGCAGCGTGAGCGGGGGGGACTACAATGAGCAGTTCTTC.

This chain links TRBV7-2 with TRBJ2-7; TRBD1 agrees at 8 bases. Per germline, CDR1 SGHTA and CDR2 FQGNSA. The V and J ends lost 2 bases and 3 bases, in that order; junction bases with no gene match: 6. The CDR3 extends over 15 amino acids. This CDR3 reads CASSLRSGQVYEQYF. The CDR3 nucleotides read TGTGCCAGCAGCTTACGATCGGGACAGGTCTACGAGCAGTACTTC.

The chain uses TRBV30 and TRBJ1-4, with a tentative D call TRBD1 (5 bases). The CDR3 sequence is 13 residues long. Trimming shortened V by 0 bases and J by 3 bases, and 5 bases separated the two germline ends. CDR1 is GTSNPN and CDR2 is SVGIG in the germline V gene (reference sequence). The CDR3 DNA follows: TGTGCCTGGAGTGTAGGGGCTAATGAAAAACTGTTTTTT. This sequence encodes CAWSVGANEKLFF.

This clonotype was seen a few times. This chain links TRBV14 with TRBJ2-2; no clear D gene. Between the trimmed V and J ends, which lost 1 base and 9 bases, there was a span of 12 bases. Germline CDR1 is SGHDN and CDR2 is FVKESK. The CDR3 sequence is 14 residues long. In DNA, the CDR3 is TGTGCCAGCAGCCAAGTTCAGTCGCCTCGGGAGCTGTTTTTT. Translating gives CASSQVQSPRELFF. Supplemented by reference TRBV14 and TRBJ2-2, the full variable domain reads EAGVTQFPSHSVIEKGQTVTLRCDPISGHDNLYWYRRVMGKEIKFLLHFVKESKQDESGMPNNRFLAERTGGTYSTLKVQPAELEDSGVYFCASSQVQSPRELFFGEGSRLTVL.

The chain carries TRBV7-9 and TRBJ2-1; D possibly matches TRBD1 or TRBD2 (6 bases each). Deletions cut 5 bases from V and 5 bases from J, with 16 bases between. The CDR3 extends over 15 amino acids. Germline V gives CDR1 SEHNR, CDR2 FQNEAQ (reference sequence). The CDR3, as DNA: TGTGCCAGCAGCCCACCCTTCCGGGGGCACAATGAGCAGTTCTTC. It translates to CASSPPFRGHNEQFF.

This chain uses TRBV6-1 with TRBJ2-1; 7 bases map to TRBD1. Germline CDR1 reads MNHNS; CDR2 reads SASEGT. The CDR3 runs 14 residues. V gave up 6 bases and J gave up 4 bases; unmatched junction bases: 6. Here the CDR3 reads CASSIGQVYNEQFF. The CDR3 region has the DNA TGTGCCAGCAGCATAGGACAGGTTTACAATGAGCAGTTCTTC.

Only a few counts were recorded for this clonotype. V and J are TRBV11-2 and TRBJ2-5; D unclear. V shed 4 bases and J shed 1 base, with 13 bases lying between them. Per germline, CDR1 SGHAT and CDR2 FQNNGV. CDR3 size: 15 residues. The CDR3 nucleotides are TGTGCCAGCAGCTGGACCGACGGGCCCCAAGAGACCCAGTACTTC. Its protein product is CASSWTDGPQETQYF.

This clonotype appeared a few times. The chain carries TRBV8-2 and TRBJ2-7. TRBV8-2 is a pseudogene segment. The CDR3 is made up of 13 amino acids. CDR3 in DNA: TGTGCCAGCAGCGTTGGGCTCCTCTACGAGCAGTACTTC. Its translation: CASSVGLLYEQYF.

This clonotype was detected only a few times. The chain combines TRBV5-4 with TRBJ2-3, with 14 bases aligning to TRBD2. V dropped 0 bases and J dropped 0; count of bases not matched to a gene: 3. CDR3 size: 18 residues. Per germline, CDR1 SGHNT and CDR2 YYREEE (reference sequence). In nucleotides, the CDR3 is TGTGCCAGCAGCTTGGGACTAGCGGGGGGGCCTAGCACAGATACGCAGTATTTT. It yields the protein CASSLGLAGGPSTDTQYF.

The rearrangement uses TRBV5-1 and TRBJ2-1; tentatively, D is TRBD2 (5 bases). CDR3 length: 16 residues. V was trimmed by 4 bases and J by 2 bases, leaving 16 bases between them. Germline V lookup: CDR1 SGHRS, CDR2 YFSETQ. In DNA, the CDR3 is TGCGCCAGCAGCCCCGAGGGCCCTACCCCCTACAATGAGCAGTTCTTC. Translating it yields CASSPEGPTPYNEQFF.

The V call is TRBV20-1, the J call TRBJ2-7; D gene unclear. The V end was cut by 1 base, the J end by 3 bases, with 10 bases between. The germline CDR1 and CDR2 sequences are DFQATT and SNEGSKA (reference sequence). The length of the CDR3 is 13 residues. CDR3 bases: TGCAGTGCTAGAGGGCTTGGGGTCTACGAGCAGTACTTC. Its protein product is CSARGLGVYEQYF.

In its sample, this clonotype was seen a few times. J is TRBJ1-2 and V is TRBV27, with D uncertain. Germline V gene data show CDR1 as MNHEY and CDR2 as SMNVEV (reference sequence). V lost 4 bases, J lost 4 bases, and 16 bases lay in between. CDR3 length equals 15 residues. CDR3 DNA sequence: TGTGCCAGCAGTTCCTCTACAGCTACCCGCTATGGCTACACCTTC. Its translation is CASSSSTATRYGYTF.

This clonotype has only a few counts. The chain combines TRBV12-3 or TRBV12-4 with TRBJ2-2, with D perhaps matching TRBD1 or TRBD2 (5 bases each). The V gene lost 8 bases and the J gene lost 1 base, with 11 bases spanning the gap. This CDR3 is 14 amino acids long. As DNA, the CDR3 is TGTGCCAGCTCCGTTGGGGGGAACACCGGGGAGCTGTTTTTT. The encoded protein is CASSVGGNTGELFF.

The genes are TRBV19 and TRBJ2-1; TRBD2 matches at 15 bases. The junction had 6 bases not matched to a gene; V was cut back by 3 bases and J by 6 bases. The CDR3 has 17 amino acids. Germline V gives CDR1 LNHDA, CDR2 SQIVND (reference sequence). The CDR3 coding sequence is TGTGCCAGTAGTATCGGTCTGGGACTAGCGGGGGGCAATGAGCAGTTCTTC. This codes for CASSIGLGLAGGNEQFF.

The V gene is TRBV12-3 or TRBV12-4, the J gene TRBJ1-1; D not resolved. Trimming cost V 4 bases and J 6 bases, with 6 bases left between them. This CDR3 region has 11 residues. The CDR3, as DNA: TGTGCCAGCAGTTCCACCGCTGAAGCTTTCTTT. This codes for CASSSTAEAFF.

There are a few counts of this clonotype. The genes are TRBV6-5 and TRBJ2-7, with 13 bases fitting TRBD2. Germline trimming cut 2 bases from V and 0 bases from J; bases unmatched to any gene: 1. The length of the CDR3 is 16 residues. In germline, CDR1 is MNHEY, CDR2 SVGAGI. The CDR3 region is CASSYRTSGGSYEQYF. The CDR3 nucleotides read TGTGCCAGCAGTTACCGGACTAGCGGGGGCTCCTACGAGCAGTACTTC.

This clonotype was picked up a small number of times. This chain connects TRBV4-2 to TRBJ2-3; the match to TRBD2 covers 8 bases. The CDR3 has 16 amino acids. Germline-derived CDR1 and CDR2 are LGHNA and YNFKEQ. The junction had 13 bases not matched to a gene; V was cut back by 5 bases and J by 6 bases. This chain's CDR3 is CASSMRGRGGYDTQYF. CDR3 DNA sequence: TGTGCCAGCAGCATGAGGGGACGGGGGGGCTACGATACGCAGTATTTT.

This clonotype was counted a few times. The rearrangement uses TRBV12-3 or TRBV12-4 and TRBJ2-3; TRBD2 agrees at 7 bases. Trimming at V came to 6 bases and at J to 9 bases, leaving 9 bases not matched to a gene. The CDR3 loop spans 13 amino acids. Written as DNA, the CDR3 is TGTGCCAGCAGCCTAGGAGCGGGGATCACGCAGTATTTT. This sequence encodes CASSLGAGITQYF.

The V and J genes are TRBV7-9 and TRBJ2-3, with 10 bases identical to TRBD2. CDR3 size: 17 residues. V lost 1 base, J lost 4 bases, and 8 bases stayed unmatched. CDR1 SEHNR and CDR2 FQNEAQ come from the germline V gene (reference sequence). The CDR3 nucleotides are TGTGCCAGCAGCTTAGAGGCTGGGACTAGCGCTTCAGATACGCAGTATTTT. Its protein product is CASSLEAGTSASDTQYF. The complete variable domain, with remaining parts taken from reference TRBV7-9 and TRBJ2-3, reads DTGVSQNPRHKITKRGQNVTFRCDPISEHNRLYWYRQTLGQGPEFLTYFQNEAQLEKSRLLSDRFSAERPKGSFSTLEIQRTEQGDSAMYLCASSLEAGTSASDTQYFGPGTRLTVL.